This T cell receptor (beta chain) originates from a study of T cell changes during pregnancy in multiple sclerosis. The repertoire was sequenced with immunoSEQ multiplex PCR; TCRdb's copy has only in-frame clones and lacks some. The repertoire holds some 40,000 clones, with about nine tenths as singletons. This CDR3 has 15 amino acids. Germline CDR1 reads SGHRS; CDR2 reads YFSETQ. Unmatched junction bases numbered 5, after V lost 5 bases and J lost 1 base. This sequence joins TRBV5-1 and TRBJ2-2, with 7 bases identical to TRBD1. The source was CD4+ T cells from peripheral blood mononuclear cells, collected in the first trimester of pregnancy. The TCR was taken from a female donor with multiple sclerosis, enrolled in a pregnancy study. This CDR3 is CASRRGQRNTGELFF. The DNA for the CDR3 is TGCGCCAGCAGACGGGGACAGAGGAACACCGGGGAGCTGTTTTTT.